This T cell receptor (beta chain) was retrieved from a study of blood T cell repertoires in COVID-19. In the study overall: The study drew acute and convalescent COVID-19 samples from the United States, Italy and Spain. Nucleic acid was either cDNA or gDNA, and it came from T cells, B-cell-depleted T cells, or PBMCs.

Original data processing: Scientists estimated how many nucleated cells there were by amplifying reference gene primers. Profiling relied on immunoSEQ multiplex PCR, and the TCRdb table lists in-frame clones only, not all of them. For V, J and clone size, that table is used; D and trimming come from the DNA. Among over 30,000 clones listed, around nine tenths were seen once. This clone has only one observation. V dropped 0 bases and J dropped 8 bases, with 11 bases sitting between them. Germline assignment: CDR1 SGDLS and CDR2 YYNGEE. The CDR3 sequence is 13 residues long. Sequenced input: peripheral blood. The chain is built from TRBV9 and TRBJ1-1; TRBD1 might be the D (5 bases). The clonotype was recovered from a woman in her sixties or seventies with active COVID-19. For the CDR3, the DNA is TGTGCCAGCAGCGTAGAGGGCTGGGGCGAAGCTTTCTTT. Translated: CASSVEGWGEAFF.